This TCR beta chain stems from a study of graft-versus-host responses after intestinal transplantation. Study-wide context: Every recipient had anti-thymocyte globulin induction and around 3 years of tacrolimus plus steroids.

The CDR3 runs to 15 residues. Germline values: CDR1 SGHTA, CDR2 FQGTGA. Trimming at V came to 0 bases and at J to 9 bases, leaving 8 bases not matched to a gene. The table came from immunoSEQ multiplex PCR; TCRdb's copy has only in-frame clones and leaves some out. The sample consists of 7,500 to 9,500 clones, about 84% of them appearing once. Intraepithelial and lamina propria lymphocytes were isolated from graft specimens. The study, taken as a whole, reports: Some GvH clones appeared in ileal mucosa or blood before recipient bone marrow. Early post-transplant declines in HvG were associated with peak levels of circulating GvH clones.

Turning to this clone: Its antigen is still unknown.

The input for sequencing was ileum tissue, taken around 120 days after transplant. The chain couples TRBV7-3 to TRBJ2-1, with TRBD2 matching 7 bases. The receptor's source is a human patient who received an intestinal transplant, so some T cells may come from the graft donor. The CDR3, as DNA: TGTGCCAGCAGCTTAACCCCCTACACGGGAGGTGAGCAGTTCTTC. This sequence encodes CASSLTPYTGGEQFF.